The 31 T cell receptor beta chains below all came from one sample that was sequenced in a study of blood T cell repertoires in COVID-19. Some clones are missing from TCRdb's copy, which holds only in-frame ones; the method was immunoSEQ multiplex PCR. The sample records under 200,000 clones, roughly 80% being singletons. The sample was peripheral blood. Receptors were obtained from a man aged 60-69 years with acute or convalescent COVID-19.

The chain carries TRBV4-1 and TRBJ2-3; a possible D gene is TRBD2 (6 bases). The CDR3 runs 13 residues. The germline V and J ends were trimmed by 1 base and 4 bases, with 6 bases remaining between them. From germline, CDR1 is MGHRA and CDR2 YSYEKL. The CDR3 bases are TGCGCCAGCAGCCAAGCGGGGGCAGATACGCAGTATTTT. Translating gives CASSQAGADTQYF.

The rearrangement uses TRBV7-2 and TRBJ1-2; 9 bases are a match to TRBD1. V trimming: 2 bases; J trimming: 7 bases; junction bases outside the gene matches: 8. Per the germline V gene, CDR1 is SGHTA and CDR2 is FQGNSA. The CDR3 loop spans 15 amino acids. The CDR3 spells CASSLIGTGRGGYTF. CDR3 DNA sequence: TGTGCCAGCAGCTTAATCGGGACAGGGAGAGGTGGCTACACCTTC.

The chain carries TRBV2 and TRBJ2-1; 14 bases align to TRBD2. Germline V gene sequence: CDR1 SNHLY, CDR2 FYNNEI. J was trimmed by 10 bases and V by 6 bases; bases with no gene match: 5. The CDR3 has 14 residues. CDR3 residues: CASSPGLAGEEQFF. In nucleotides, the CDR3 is TGTGCCAGCAGCCCGGGACTAGCGGGAGAAGAGCAGTTCTTC.

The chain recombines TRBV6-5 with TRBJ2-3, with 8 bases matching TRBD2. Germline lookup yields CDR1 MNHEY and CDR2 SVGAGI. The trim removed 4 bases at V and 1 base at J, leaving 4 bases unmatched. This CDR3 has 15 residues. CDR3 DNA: TGTGCCAGCAGTTTACGTAGCGGGGGCACAGATACGCAGTATTTT. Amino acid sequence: CASSLRSGGTDTQYF.

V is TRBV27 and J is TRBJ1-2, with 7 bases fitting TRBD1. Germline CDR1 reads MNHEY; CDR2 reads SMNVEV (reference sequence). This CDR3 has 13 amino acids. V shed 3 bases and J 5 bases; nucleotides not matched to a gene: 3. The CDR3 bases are TGTGCCAGCAGTTTCCGACAGGGTTATGGCTACACCTTC. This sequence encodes CASSFRQGYGYTF.

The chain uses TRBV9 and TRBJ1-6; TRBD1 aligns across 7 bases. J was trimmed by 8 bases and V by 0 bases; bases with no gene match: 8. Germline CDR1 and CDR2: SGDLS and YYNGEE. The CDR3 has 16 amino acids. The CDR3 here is CASSVATSGGYSPLHF. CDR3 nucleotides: TGTGCCAGCAGCGTAGCTACCTCAGGGGGGTATTCACCCCTCCACTTT.

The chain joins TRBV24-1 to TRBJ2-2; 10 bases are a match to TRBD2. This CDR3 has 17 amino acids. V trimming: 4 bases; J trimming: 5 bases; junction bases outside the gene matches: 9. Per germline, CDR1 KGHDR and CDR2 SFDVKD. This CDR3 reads CATSDLAGGPTTGELFF. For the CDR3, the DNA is TGTGCCACCAGTGACTTAGCGGGAGGACCAACAACCGGGGAGCTGTTTTTT.

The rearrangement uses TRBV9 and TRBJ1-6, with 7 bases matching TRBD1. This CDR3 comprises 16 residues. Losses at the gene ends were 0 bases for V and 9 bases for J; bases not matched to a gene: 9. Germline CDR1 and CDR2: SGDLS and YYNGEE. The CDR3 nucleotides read TGTGCCAGCAGCGTAGGAGGAAGGGGGCCGATTTCACCCCTCCACTTT. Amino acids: CASSVGGRGPISPLHF.

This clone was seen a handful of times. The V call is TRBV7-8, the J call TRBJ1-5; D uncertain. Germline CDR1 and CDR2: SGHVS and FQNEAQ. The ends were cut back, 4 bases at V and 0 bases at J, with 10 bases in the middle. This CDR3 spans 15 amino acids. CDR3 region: CASSSREGSNQPQHF. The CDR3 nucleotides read TGTGCCAGCAGCTCCCGCGAGGGTAGCAATCAGCCCCAGCATTTT.

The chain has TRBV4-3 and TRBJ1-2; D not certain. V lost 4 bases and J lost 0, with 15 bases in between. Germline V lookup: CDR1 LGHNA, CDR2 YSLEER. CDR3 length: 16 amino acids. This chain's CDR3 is CASSRVFGSTNYGYTF. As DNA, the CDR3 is TGCGCCAGCAGCCGGGTTTTCGGGAGTACTAACTATGGCTACACCTTC.

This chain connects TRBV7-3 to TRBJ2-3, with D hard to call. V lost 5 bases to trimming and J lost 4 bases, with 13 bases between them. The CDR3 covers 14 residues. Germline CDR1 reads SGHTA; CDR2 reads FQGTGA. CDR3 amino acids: CASSPLASADTQYF. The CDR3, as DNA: TGTGCCAGCAGCCCGCTGGCATCAGCAGATACGCAGTATTTT.

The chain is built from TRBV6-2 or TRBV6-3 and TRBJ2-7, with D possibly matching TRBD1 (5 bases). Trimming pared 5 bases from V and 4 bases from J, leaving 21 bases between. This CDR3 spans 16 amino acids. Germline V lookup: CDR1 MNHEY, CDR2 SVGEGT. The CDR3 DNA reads TGTGCCAGCAGTGCCAGGGTACCTACGATATATTACGAGCAGTACTTC. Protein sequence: CASSARVPTIYYEQYF.

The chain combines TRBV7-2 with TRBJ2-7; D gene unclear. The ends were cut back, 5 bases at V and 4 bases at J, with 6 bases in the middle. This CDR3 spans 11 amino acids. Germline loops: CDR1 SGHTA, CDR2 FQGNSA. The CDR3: CASSTTYEQYF. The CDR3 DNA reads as TGTGCCAGCAGCACCACATACGAGCAGTACTTC. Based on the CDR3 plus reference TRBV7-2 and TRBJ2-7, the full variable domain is GAGVSQSPSNKVTEKGKDVELRCDPISGHTALYWYRQSLGQGLEFLIYFQGNSAPDKSGLPSDRFSAERTGGSVSTLTIQRTQQEDSAVYLCASSTTYEQYFGPGTRLTVT.

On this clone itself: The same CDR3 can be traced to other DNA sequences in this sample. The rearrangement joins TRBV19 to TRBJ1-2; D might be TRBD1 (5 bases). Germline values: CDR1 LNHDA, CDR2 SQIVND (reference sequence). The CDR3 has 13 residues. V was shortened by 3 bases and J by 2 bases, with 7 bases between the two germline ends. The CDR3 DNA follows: TGTGCCAGTAGTATTACAGGAAACTATGGCTACACCTTC. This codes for CASSITGNYGYTF.

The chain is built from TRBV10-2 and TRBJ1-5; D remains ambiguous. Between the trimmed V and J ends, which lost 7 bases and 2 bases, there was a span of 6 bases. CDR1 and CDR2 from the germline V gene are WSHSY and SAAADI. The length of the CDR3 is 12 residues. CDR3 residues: CASTVGNQPQHF. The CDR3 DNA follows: TGCGCCAGCACGGTCGGCAATCAGCCCCAGCATTTT.

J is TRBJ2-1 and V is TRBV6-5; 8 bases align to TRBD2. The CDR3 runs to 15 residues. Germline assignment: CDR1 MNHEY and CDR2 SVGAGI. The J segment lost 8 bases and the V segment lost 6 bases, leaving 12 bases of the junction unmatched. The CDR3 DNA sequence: TGTGCCAGCAGCGAGCCGGGACTAGTCTTGGATGAGCAGTTCTTC. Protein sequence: CASSEPGLVLDEQFF.

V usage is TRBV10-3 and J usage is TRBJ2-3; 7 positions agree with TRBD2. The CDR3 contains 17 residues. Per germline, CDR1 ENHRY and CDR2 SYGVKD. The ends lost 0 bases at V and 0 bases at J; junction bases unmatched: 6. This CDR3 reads CAISESKSSGSTDTQYF. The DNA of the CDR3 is TGTGCCATCAGTGAGTCGAAGTCTAGCGGTAGCACAGATACGCAGTATTTT.

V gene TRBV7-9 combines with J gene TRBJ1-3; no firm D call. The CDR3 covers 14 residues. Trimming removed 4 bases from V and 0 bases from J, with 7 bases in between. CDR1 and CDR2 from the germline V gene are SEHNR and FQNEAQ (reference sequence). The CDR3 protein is CASSSQSSGNTIYF. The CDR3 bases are TGTGCCAGCAGCTCACAGAGCTCTGGAAACACCATATATTTT.

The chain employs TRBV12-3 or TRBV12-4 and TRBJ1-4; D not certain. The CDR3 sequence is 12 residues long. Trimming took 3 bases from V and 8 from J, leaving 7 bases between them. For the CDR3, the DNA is TGTGCCAGCAGTTTGATTGGCGAAAAACTGTTTTTT. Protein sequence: CASSLIGEKLFF.

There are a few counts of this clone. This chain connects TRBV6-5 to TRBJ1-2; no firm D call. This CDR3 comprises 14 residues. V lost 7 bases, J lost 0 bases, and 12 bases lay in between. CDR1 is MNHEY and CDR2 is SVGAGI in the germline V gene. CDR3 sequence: CASKTDTPNYGYTF. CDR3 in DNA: TGTGCCAGCAAGACCGACACCCCTAACTATGGCTACACCTTC.

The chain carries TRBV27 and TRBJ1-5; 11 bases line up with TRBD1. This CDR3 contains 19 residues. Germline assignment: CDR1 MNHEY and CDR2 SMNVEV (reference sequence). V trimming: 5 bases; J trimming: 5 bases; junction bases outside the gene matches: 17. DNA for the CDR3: TGTGCCAGCAGTCTCTCTCGCCCCGCTGGGACAGGGGGTCATCAGCCCCAGCATTTT. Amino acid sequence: CASSLSRPAGTGGHQPQHF.

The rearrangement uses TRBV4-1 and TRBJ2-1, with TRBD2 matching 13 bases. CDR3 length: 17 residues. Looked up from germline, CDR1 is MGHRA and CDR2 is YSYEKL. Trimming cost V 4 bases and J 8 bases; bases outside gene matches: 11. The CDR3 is CASSRGPTSGGPDEQFF. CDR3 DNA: TGCGCCAGCAGCCGCGGTCCGACTAGCGGGGGGCCAGATGAGCAGTTCTTC.

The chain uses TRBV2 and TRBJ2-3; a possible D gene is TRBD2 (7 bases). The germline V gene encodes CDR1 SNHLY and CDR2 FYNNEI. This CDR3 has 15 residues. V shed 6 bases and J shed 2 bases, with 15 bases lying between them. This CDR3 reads CASRDSLAATDTQYF. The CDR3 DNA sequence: TGTGCCAGCAGGGACAGCCTAGCGGCCACAGATACGCAGTATTTT.

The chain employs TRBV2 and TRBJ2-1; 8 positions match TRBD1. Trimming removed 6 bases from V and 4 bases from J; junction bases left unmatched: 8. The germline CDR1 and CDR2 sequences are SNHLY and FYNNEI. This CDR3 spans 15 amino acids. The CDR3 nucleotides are TGTGCCAGCAGAAGGACAGGGTGGCGGTACAATGAGCAGTTCTTC. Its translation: CASRRTGWRYNEQFF.

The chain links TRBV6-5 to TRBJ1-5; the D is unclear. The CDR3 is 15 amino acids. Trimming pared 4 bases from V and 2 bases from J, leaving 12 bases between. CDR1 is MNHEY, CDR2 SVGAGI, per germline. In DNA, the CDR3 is TGTGCCAGCAGTTCAACTGTTTATGGCAATCAGCCCCAGCATTTT. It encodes CASSSTVYGNQPQHF.

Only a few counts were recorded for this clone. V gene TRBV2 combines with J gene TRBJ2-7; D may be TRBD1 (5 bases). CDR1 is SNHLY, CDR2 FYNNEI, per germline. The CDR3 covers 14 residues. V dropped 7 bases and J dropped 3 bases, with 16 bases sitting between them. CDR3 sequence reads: CASTDTYNFYEQYF. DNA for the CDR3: TGTGCCAGCACGGACACTTACAATTTCTACGAGCAGTACTTC.

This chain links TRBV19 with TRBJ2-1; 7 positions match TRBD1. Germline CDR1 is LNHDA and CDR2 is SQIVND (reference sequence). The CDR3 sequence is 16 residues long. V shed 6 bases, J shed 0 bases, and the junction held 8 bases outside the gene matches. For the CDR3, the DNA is TGTGCCAGTAGGGGAGCAGGGGGAAGCTCCTACAATGAGCAGTTCTTC. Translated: CASRGAGGSSYNEQFF.

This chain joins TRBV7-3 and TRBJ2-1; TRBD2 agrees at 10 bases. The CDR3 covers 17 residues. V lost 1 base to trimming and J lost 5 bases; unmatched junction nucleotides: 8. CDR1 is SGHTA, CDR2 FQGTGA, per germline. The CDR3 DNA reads TGTGCCAGCAGCTTAAATAATCCTAGCGGGAGCCACAATGAGCAGTTCTTC. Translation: CASSLNNPSGSHNEQFF.

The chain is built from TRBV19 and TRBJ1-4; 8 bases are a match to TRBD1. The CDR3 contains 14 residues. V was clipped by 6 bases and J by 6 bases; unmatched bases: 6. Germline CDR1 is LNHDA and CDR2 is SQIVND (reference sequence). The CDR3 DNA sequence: TGTGCCAGTAGCGGGACAGGAAGGGATGAAAAACTGTTTTTT. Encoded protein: CASSGTGRDEKLFF.

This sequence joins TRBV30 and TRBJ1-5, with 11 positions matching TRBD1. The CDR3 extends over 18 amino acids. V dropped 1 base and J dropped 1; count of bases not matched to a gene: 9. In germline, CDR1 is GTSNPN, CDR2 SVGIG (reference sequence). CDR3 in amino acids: CAWSARDRGFMSNQPQHF. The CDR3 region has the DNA TGTGCCTGGAGTGCTAGGGACAGGGGGTTTATGAGCAATCAGCCCCAGCATTTT.

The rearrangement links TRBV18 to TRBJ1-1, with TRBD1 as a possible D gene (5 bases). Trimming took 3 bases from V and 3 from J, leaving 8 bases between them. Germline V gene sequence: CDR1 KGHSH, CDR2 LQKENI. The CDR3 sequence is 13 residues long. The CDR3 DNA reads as TGTGCCAGCTCACCTGGACAAGACACTGAAGCTTTCTTT. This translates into CASSPGQDTEAFF.